This T cell receptor beta chain was sequenced for a study of cytomegalovirus exposure and HLA in healthy donors. Per germline, CDR1 LNHDA and CDR2 SQIVND (reference sequence). This CDR3 comprises 15 residues. V shed 5 bases and J 7 bases; nucleotides not matched to a gene: 9. 13 Jbeta primers and 60 Vbeta primers were used for the PCR. The protocol was immunoSEQ multiplex PCR, while the TCRdb copy is restricted to in-frame clones and leaves out a portion. Among 150,000 or so clones listed, roughly 88% were seen once. The chain uses TRBV19 and TRBJ2-1, with 9 nucleotides matching TRBD2. What was sequenced was PBMCs. This TCR was recovered from a man aged 50-60 years in good health and CMV-seropositive. In nucleotides, the CDR3 is TGTGCCAGTAGTCTTGCGGGAGGGCCTGAGAATGAGCAGTTCTTC. This translates into CASSLAGGPENEQFF.